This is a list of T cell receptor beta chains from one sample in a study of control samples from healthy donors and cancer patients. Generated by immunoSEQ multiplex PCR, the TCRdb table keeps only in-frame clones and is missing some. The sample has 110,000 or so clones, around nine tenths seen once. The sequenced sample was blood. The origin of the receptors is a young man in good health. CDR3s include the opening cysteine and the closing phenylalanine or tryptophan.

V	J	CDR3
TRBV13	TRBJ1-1	CASSSGTNTEAFF
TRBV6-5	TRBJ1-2	CASSRELEFIYGYTF
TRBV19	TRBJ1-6	CASSFGFGNSPLHF
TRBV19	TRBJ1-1	CASSIEGNTEAFF
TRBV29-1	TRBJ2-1	CSAATGNRQFF
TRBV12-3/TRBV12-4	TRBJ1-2	CASSPGQGYGYTF
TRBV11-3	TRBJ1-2	CASSPGTGAYGYTF
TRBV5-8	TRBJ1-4	CASSYPQGWEKLFF
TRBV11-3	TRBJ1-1	CASSLQGFEAFF
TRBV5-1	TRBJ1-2	CASSLEQGPVGYTF
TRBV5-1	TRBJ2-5	CASTTGAQETQYF
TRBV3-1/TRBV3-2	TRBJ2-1	CASSHPILGSSYNEQFF
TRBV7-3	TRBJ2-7	CASSLRGPSYEQYF
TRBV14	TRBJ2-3	CASSQWRGMTDTQYF
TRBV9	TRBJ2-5	CASSVSGALQETQYF
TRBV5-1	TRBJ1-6	CASSFDRATYNSPLHF
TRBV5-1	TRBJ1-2	CASSSGQTPYGYTF
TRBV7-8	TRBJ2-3	CASSLGPGQGLRNTQYF
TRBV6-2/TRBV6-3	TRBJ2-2	CASSYSGGTGELFF
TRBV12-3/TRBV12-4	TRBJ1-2	CASSPGSYGYTF
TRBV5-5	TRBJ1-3	CASSWPPSTGNTIYF
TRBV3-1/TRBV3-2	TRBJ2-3	CASSQEYLRGGRSQYF
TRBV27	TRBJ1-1	CASSFTQGRTEAFF
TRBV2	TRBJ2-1	CASSGNWQVGSYNEQFF
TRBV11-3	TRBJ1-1	CASSLESGVYLEAFF
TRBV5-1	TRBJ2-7	CASSLSVGSSSYEQYF
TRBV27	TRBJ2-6	CASKQGAGANVLTF
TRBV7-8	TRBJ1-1	CASSLGGQGIVTEAFF
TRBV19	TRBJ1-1	CASSPRQGPSAEAFF
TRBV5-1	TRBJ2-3	CASSLSGQGGTDTQYF